This T cell receptor beta chain stems from a study of read filtering for tumor transcriptome and immune sequencing. Study overall: Whole-transcriptome libraries were prepared after DNase treatment.

Whole-study results and caveats: IR-seq captured clonotypes deeper and more reliably than RNA-seq. Without single-read clonotypes, shared clonotype proportions correlated more between IR-seq and RNA-seq.

The CDR3 sequence is 13 residues long. V was shortened by 0 bases and J by 4 bases, with 9 bases between the two germline ends. Germline V lookup: CDR1 GTSNPN, CDR2 SVGIG (reference sequence). As regards this clonotype: Its antigen is unknown.

Molecular barcoded adaptors covering alpha/delta and beta/gamma chains were used on about 0.4 ug RNA. TCRdb re-called the reads with MiXCR, one entry per CDR3 protein. The sample holds about 62,000 distinct CDR3 sequences; approximately 19% are singletons and the top ten take roughly 11%. This clonotype was obtained from a donor at least 40 years old with multiple myeloma. This chain uses TRBV30 with TRBJ1-1, with D unresolved. The sequenced sample was a population of CD138-negative cells sorted from bone marrow. The CDR3 DNA reads as TGTGCCTGGAGTGTACTAGGGAGCACTGAAGCTTTCTTT. It is translated as CAWSVLGSTEAFF.